This T cell receptor (beta chain) was sequenced in a study of T cell clonality in common variable immunodeficiency. CDR1 and CDR2 from the germline V gene are GTSNPN and SVGIG (reference sequence). This CDR3 has 15 amino acids. V lost 0 bases and J lost 0, with 9 bases in between. Sequencing input was equivalent genomic DNA from CVID and controls. The repertoire was sequenced with immunoSEQ multiplex PCR; TCRdb's copy has only in-frame clones and lacks some. The sample yields 32,000 or so clones, without any singletons. Study results and caveats: Reportedly, TCR beta sequences from common variable immunodeficiency showed fewer deletions and N-nucleotide insertions. T cell subpopulation sequencing would be needed to explain CVID clonality.

This clone was found a few times. Its specificity is unknown. The CDR3 extends 3 residues past the end of the read, so its final part is completed from the germline J gene. This rearrangement joins TRBV30 to TRBJ1-3; tentatively, D is TRBD1 (5 bases). The sequence came from a human donor with common variable immunodeficiency. Sequences were obtained from peripheral blood mononuclear cells. The CDR3 here is CAWSVGGVSGNTIYF. The CDR3 DNA, read in part, is TGTGCCTGGAGTGTCGGAGGGGTCTCTGGAAACACC.